What follows describes a single TCR beta chain. Its antigen is still unknown. No much larger clone is present one base from it, and per-base qualities are unavailable. The entry originates in a study listed by TCRdb under 2016. The library was produced with RT-PCR. These reads were obtained on an Illumina MiSeq. The raw public data were reprocessed by TCRdb itself: fastp quality trimming at Q25, MiXCR clonotype calling, in-frame beta chains only. Rows with a matching CDR3 protein are joined into one entry that keeps the most common DNA and genes. Counted in this sample were about 700,000 distinct CDR3 sequences; 12% to 15% of them appeared once. Roughly 4% of the sample rests with the top ten. CDR1 and CDR2, looked up from the germline V gene, are SGHTA and FQGNSA. Inclusive of the bounding cysteine and phenylalanine, the CDR3 is 14 residues long. Of all the DNA, just the CDR3 is kept, 42 bases in frame from base 1. V ends up 5 bases short and J 4 bases short, with an unmatched junction base count of 7.

The sequence derives from a female donor in good health, serving as a healthy control. The sequence is built from TRBV7-2 and TRBJ2-7; a stretch of 8 junction bases matches TRBD1. Sequencing input: memory CD4+ T cells from blood. CDR3 loop: CASSRGQERYEQYF. The nucleotides read TGTGCCAGCAGCCGGGGACAGGAAAGATACGAGCAGTACTTC.